This TCR beta chain came from a study of blood T cell repertoires in COVID-19. Study-level information: The origin of the acute and convalescent COVID-19 samples was the United States, Italy and Spain. The analysed material was cDNA or gDNA that came from T cells, B-cell-depleted T cells, or PBMCs.

Study processing details: Reference gene primer amplification gave estimated nucleated cell counts. Sequencing was performed with immunoSEQ multiplex PCR; in TCRdb, only in-frame clones are kept and a portion is missing. Clonal size and the V and J genes are those of that table, whereas D and trimming came from the DNA. The sample carries around 100,000 clones, about 85% recorded once. From germline, CDR1 is GTSNPN and CDR2 SVGIG (reference sequence). The CDR3 is 16 residues long. The germline V and J ends were trimmed by 3 bases and 11 bases, with 28 bases remaining between them. This receptor was taken from a man aged 45-65 years in a cohort sampled during active COVID-19. This chain joins TRBV30 and TRBJ1-1; weak D call: TRBD1 (5 bases). The sequencing sample was made of peripheral blood. The CDR3 loop is CAWSESYRRRNSGAFF. In DNA, the CDR3 is TGTGCCTGGAGCGAGAGTTACAGGCGGCGAAACAGTGGGGCTTTCTTT. Drawing the rest from reference TRBV30 and TRBJ1-1, the complete variable domain is SQTIHQWPATLVQPVGSPLSLECTVEGTSNPNLYWYRQAAGRGLQLLFYSVGIGQISSEVPQNLSASRPQDRQFILSSKKLLLSDSGFYLCAWSESYRRRNSGAFFGQGTRLTVV.